Listed below are T cell receptor beta chains from one sample, sequenced in a study of T cells in Graves' hyperthyroidism and ophthalmopathy. TCRdb reprocessed the multiplex PCR reads via MiXCR and lists one record per CDR3 protein. The table shows around 580,000 distinct CDR3 sequences, with more than 45% occurring only once. Specimen: peripheral blood or thyroid tissue (not recorded which). The receptor source for this set is a woman in her late teens or twenties with Graves' hyperthyroidism. CDR3s include the opening cysteine and the closing phenylalanine or tryptophan. The D gene is left open where the match is weak. Expanded clones are given a class, and other clones once, few, many or no size at all.

>16|.|TRBJ2-6|TRBV6-1|.
CASSHRLSSGANVLTF
TGTGCCAGCAGCCATCGTTTGAGCTCTGGGGCCAACGTCCTGACTTTC
>14|.|TRBJ1-5|TRBV5-4|.
CASSLAGTQETQHF
TGTGCCAGCAGCTTGGCAGGAACCCAAGAGACCCAGCATTTT
>13|many|TRBJ2-7|TRBV7-6|.
CASSLELAYEQYF
TGTGCCAGCAGCTTAGAACTAGCCTACGAGCAGTACTTC
>15|.|TRBJ1-1|TRBV2|TRBD1
CASSWRQGFPTEAFF
TGTGCCAGCAGCTGGAGACAGGGGTTTCCCACTGAAGCTTTCTTT
>13|many|TRBJ1-1|TRBV19|.
CASSSWGNTEAFF
TGTGCCAGTAGTAGCTGGGGAAACACTGAAGCTTTCTTT
>14|many|TRBJ2-2|TRBV7-3|.
CASSLGRIDGELFF
TGTGCCAGCAGCTTAGGGAGGATTGACGGGGAGCTGTTTTTT
>14|many|TRBJ2-7|TRBV10-3|.
CAISERWGPYEQYF
TGTGCCATCAGTGAGAGATGGGGGCCCTACGAGCAGTACTTC
>16|many|TRBJ1-2|TRBV6-2/TRBV6-3|.
CASSPIGPDGNYGYTF
TGTGCCAGCAGTCCAATAGGACCCGACGGTAACTATGGCTACACCTTC
>15|.|TRBJ2-7|TRBV30|TRBD2
CAWSGTSGGTYEQYF
TGTGCCTGGAGTGGGACTAGCGGAGGTACCTACGAGCAGTACTTC
>12|many|TRBJ1-1|TRBV10-3|.
CAISGLDTEAFF
TGTGCCATCAGTGGGTTGGACACTGAAGCTTTCTTT
>16|.|TRBJ2-5|TRBV7-7|TRBD1
CASSLVLTGGPETQYF
TGTGCCAGCAGCTTAGTTTTGACAGGGGGCCCAGAGACCCAGTACTTC
>14|many|TRBJ1-2|TRBV6-6|.
CASSYSDGDYGYTF
TGTGCCAGCAGTTACTCGGACGGGGACTATGGCTACACCTTC